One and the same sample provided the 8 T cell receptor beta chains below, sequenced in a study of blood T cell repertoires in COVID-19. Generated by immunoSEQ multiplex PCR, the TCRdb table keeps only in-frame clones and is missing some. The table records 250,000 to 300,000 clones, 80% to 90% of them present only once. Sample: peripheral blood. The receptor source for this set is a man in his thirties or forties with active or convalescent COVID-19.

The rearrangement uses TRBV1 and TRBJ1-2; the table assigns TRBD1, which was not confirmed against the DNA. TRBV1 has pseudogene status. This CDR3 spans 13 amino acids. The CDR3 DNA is TGCACCAGCAGCCAAGTACAGGCCTATGGCTACACCTTC. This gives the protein CTSSQVQAYGYTF.

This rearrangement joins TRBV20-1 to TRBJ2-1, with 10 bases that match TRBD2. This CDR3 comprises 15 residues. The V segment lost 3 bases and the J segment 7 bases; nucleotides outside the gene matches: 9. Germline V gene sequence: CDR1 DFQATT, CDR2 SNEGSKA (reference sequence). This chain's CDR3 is CSASPASGGYNEQFF. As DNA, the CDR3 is TGCAGTGCTAGTCCGGCTAGCGGGGGTTATAATGAGCAGTTCTTC.

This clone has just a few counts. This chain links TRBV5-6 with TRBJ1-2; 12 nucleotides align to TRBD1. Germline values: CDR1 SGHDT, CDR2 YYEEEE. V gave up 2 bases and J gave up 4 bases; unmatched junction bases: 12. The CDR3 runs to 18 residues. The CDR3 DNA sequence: TGTGCCAGCAGCTTTTCAGGGACAGGGGGCTCCCTGGGCTATGGCTACACCTTC. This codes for CASSFSGTGGSLGYGYTF.

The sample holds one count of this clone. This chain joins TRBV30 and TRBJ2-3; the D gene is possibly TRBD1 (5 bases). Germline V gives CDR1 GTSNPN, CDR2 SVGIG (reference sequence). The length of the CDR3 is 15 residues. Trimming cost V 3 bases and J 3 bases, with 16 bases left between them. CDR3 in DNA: TGTGCCTGGAGGGAAAGGGGTAAGGGGACAGATACGCAGTATTTT. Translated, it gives CAWRERGKGTDTQYF.

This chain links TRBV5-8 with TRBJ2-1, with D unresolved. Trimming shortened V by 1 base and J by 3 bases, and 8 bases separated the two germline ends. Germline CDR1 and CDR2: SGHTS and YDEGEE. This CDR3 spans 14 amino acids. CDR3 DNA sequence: TGTGCCAGCAGCTTGATAGAAAGCTACAATGAGCAGTTCTTC. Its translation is CASSLIESYNEQFF.

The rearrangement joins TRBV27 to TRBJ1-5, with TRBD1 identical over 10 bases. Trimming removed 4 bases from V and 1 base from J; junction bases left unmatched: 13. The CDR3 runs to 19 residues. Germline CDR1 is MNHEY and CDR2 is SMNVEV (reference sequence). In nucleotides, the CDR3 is TGTGCCAGCAGTTCAGTCCCGGGACAGGGGCTTTTGAGCAATCAGCCCCAGCATTTT. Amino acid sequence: CASSSVPGQGLLSNQPQHF.

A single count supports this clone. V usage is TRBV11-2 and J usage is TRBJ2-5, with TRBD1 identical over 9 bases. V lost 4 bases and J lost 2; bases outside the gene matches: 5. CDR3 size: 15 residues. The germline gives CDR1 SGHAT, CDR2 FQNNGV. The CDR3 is CASSSQGAGQETQYF. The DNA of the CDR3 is TGTGCCAGCAGCTCACAGGGGGCTGGGCAAGAGACCCAGTACTTC. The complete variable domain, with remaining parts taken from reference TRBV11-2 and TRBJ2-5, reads EAGVAQSPRYKIIEKRQSVAFWCNPISGHATLYWYQQILGQGPKLLIQFQNNGVVDDSQLPKDRFSAERLKGVDSTLKIQPAKLEDSAVYLCASSSQGAGQETQYFGPGTRLLVL.

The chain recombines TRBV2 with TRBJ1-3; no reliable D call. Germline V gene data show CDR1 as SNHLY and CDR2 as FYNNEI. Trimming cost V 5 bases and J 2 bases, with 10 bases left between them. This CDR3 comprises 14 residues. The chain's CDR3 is CASSLSTPGNTIYF. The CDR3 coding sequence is TGTGCCAGCAGTCTCTCGACACCTGGAAACACCATATATTTT.